This TCR beta chain was observed in a study of neurological immune-mediated disorders. The length of the CDR3 is 18 residues. Trimming took off 0 bases at V and 2 bases at J, with 18 bases between the two ends. This clonotype has just a few counts. Antigen: not known. TCRdb used MiXCR to reprocess the 5' RACE reads, holding one entry per CDR3 protein. This table holds 45,000 to 60,000 distinct CDR3 sequences, 2% to 2.5% found once. Study conclusions and caveats: The multiple sclerosis repertoire cluster had no clinical or MRI correlate.

Sequencing was carried out using PBMCs. The V gene is TRBV23-1, the J gene TRBJ2-3; D unresolved. TRBV23-1 is flagged as an ORF with uncertain function. The TCR sequence derives from a man in his fifties or sixties with multiple sclerosis. CDR3 DNA: TGCGCCAGCAGTCAATCGGCGAAACGACCAGGTTTCACAGATACGCAGTATTTT. It is translated as CASSQSAKRPGFTDTQYF.